Presented here are 17 T cell receptor beta chains from one specimen sequenced in a study of CD8 T cells in ankylosing spondylitis. Their antigens are not known. Study-level findings and limits: In ankylosing spondylitis blood, a motif of about eight highly homologous TCR beta variants appeared characteristic.

TCRdb re-called the 5' RACE reads with MiXCR, one entry per CDR3 protein. There are a few hundred thousand distinct CDR3 sequences in the sample; approximately 20% occur only once, and roughly a sixth lies in the top ten. The source material was blood, either unsorted or a sorted T cell fraction (not recorded which). The receptors were sampled from a male donor with ankylosing spondylitis.

This clonotype was recorded a few times. This rearrangement joins TRBV20-1 to TRBJ2-7; D is tentatively TRBD1 or TRBD2 (6 bases each). V gave up 0 bases and J gave up 3 bases, with 15 bases separating them. There are 15 residues in the CDR3. The germline CDR1 and CDR2 sequences are DFQATT and SNEGSKA (reference sequence). The CDR3: CSARDGGQGLYEQYF. CDR3 sequence (DNA): TGCAGTGCTAGAGATGGGGGGCAGGGGCTCTACGAGCAGTACTTC.

The CDR3 coding sequence is TGCGCCAGCAGTCAATCGAATCTCGAGACACCCAGCAGGGAGACCCAGTACTTC. Translation gives CASSQSNLETPSRETQYF. The chain employs TRBV23-1 and TRBJ2-5; D remains ambiguous. TRBV23-1 is recorded as an ORF, its role being uncertain. The CDR3 runs to 18 residues. V lost 0 bases and J 5 bases, leaving 22 bases between the germline ends.

This chain joins TRBV12-3 or TRBV12-4 and TRBJ2-7, with 11 positions matching TRBD2. V was clipped by 3 bases and J by 5 bases; unmatched bases: 6. This CDR3 has 15 residues. CDR3 nucleotides: TGTGCCAGCAGTTTTTTACTAGCGGGAGTCCACGAGCAGTACTTC. Amino acids: CASSFLLAGVHEQYF.

The V call is TRBV29-1, the J call TRBJ1-5, with a tentative D call TRBD1 (5 bases). The CDR3 covers 13 residues. The germline V and J ends were trimmed by 5 bases and 0 bases, with 8 bases remaining between them. Germline CDR1 and CDR2: SQVTM and ANQGSEA. The CDR3 DNA reads as TGCAGCGTTATGGGGGGTAGCAATCAGCCCCAGCATTTT. It codes for CSVMGGSNQPQHF.

The V call is TRBV12-3 or TRBV12-4, the J call TRBJ1-2; maybe TRBD1 (5 bases). The ends were cut back, 2 bases at V and 2 bases at J, with 12 bases in the middle. The CDR3 is 15 residues long. CDR3 nucleotide sequence: TGTGCCAGCAGTTTACGGGGCAGAACCAACTATGGCTACACCTTC. Its translation: CASSLRGRTNYGYTF.

The chain recombines TRBV20-1 with TRBJ1-1; D gene unclear. V dropped 4 bases and J dropped 1 base, with 13 bases sitting between them. CDR1 and CDR2 (germline): DFQATT, SNEGSKA (reference sequence). The CDR3 covers 14 residues. CDR3 sequence: CSAKPPMENTEAFF. The CDR3 DNA reads as TGCAGTGCTAAGCCCCCCATGGAGAACACTGAAGCTTTCTTT.

This clonotype was counted a few times. The V and J genes are TRBV6-2 or TRBV6-3 and TRBJ1-2, with 7 nucleotides matching TRBD1. Trimming took 5 bases from V and 4 from J; bases not matched to a gene: 7. CDR1 is MNHEY, CDR2 SVGEGT, per germline. The CDR3 is 14 amino acids. In nucleotides, the CDR3 is TGTGCCAGCAGTCCCCTCTGGACAGGCTATGGCTACACCTTC. This translates into CASSPLWTGYGYTF.

This clonotype was counted many times. J is TRBJ2-3 and V is TRBV7-9; D unclear. V shed 5 bases and J shed 2 bases, with 11 bases lying between them. Germline V gives CDR1 SEHNR, CDR2 FQNEAQ (reference sequence). The CDR3 runs 14 residues. The CDR3, as DNA: TGTGCCAGCAGCCACGATCTTGACACAGATACGCAGTATTTT. Protein product: CASSHDLDTDTQYF.

The chain couples TRBV15 to TRBJ1-4, with unresolved D. Germline V gene data show CDR1 as LNHNV and CDR2 as YYDKDF (reference sequence). CDR3 length: 15 amino acids. Trimming cost V 0 bases and J 3 bases, with 8 bases left between them. This CDR3 reads CATSRERTPNEKLFF. CDR3 sequence (DNA): TGTGCCACCAGCAGAGAACGGACCCCTAATGAAAAACTGTTTTTT.

This clonotype was detected only a few times. The chain is built from TRBV24-1 and TRBJ1-5, with D possibly being TRBD1 (5 bases). The ends were cut back, 7 bases at V and 6 bases at J, with 15 bases in the middle. The CDR3 spans 14 residues. The germline V gene has CDR1 KGHDR and CDR2 SFDVKD. CDR3 DNA sequence: TGTGCCACCAGCCGCCCAGGGCCAGGTCAGCCCCAGCATTTT. Encoded protein: CATSRPGPGQPQHF.

This chain uses TRBV5-1 with TRBJ2-3; the D gene is possibly TRBD1 (7 bases). The V gene lost 5 bases and the J gene lost 6 bases, with 16 bases spanning the gap. The CDR3 is 14 residues long. CDR1 is SGHRS and CDR2 is YFSETQ in the germline V gene. The CDR3 coding sequence is TGCGCCAGCAGAGGAGGGGGCGGTGCGGATACGCAGTATTTT. Encoded protein: CASRGGGGADTQYF.

The chain is built from TRBV3-1 and TRBJ2-5; 8 bases line up with TRBD2. In germline, CDR1 is LGHDT, CDR2 YNNKEL (reference sequence). The CDR3 is made up of 15 amino acids. Trimming removed 6 bases from V and 5 bases from J; junction bases left unmatched: 11. This chain's CDR3 is CASRWEREFEETQYF. CDR3 nucleotides: TGTGCCAGCAGGTGGGAGCGGGAGTTTGAGGAGACCCAGTACTTC.

This clonotype was found many times. The chain carries TRBV29-1 and TRBJ2-3; D gene uncertain. The germline CDR1 and CDR2 sequences are SQVTM and ANQGSEA. The CDR3 consists of 10 residues. Deletions cut 5 bases from V and 5 bases from J, with 5 bases between. CDR3 nucleotides: TGCAGCGTTTCGGTAGATACGCAGTATTTT. Its translation is CSVSVDTQYF.

The chain joins TRBV9 to TRBJ2-2, with D possibly TRBD2 on 5 matching bases. V shed 0 bases and J shed 1 base, with 10 bases lying between them. CDR3 length equals 16 residues. CDR1 is SGDLS, CDR2 YYNGEE, per germline. Here the CDR3 reads CASSVGLAENTGELFF. The DNA of the CDR3 is TGTGCCAGCAGCGTAGGTCTAGCAGAGAACACCGGGGAGCTGTTTTTT.

The CDR3 here is CASSLPRQGHEQYF. The CDR3 bases are TGTGCCAGCAGTTTACCCCGACAGGGTCACGAGCAGTACTTC. The chain carries TRBV12-3 or TRBV12-4 and TRBJ2-7; 7 bases fit TRBD1. The CDR3 totals 14 residues. V lost 2 bases and J lost 5; bases outside the gene matches: 6.

This rearrangement joins TRBV2 to TRBJ1-3, with D unresolved. This CDR3 spans 16 amino acids. V lost 7 bases, J lost 1 base, and 17 bases lay in between. Germline V lookup: CDR1 SNHLY, CDR2 FYNNEI. CDR3 residues: CASTDVGYLSGNTIYF. The DNA of the CDR3 is TGTGCCAGCACCGATGTTGGGTACTTGTCTGGAAACACCATATATTTT.

The chain employs TRBV12-3 or TRBV12-4 and TRBJ2-1; TRBD2 aligns across 11 bases. The CDR3 has 14 amino acids. With 3 bases clipped from V and 7 bases from J, the junction kept 2 bases outside the gene matches. Here the CDR3 DNA reads TGTGCCAGCAGTTTCACTAGCGGGAGAAATGAGCAGTTCTTC. Residues: CASSFTSGRNEQFF.